This T cell receptor beta chain was sequenced for a study of blood T cell repertoires in COVID-19. Sequencing was performed with immunoSEQ multiplex PCR; in TCRdb, only in-frame clones are kept and a portion is missing. The data hold approximately 62,000 clones, with 65% to 85% observed a single time. Germline values: CDR1 SQVTM, CDR2 ANQGSEA. This CDR3 spans 15 amino acids. V lost 0 bases and J lost 4; bases outside the gene matches: 2. The rearrangement links TRBV29-1 to TRBJ2-6; TRBD1 matches 8 bases. The origin of this receptor is a woman between 45 and 60 years old with active or convalescent COVID-19. The sequenced sample was peripheral blood. The CDR3 coding sequence is TGCAGCGTTGAAGACAGGGGGCCCGGGGCCAACGTCCTGACTTTC. Amino acids: CSVEDRGPGANVLTF.